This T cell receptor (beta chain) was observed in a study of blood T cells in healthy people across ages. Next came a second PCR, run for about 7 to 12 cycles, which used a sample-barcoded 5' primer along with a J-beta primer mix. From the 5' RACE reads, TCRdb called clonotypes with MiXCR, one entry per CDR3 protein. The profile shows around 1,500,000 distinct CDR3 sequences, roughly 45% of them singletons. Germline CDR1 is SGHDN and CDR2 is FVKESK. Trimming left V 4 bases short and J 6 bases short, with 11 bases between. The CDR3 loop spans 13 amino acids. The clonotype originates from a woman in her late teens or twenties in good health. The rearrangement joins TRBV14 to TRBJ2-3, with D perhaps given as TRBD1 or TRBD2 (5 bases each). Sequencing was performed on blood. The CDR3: CASSLSREDTQYF. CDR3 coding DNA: TGTGCCAGCAGCCTTAGCAGGGAGGATACGCAGTATTTT.